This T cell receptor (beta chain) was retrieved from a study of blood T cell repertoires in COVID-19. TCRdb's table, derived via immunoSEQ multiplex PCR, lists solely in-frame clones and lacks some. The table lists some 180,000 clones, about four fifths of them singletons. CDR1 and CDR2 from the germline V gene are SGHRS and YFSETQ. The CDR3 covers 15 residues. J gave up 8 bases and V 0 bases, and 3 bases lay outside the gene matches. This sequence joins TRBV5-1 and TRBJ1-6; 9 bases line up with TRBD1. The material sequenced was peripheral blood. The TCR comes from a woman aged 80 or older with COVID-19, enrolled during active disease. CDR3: CASSLVRDRDSPLHF. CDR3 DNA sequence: TGCGCCAGCAGCTTGGTTCGGGACAGGGATTCACCCCTCCACTTT.